The 21 T cell receptor beta chains below were found in one sample sequenced in a study of shared clonotypes between healthy human individuals. The data were produced by immunoSEQ multiplex PCR, yet TCRdb's version contains in-frame clones alone and is incomplete. The sample consists of some 1.4 million clones, more than 95% of them appearing once. Sequencing input: naive CD4+ T cells sorted from blood. Described subset: CD45RA+ positively selected. The receptors here all came from a man aged 25 to 40 in good health.

This clone was found once. The gene calls are TRBV13 and TRBJ2-4, with unresolved D. CDR1 and CDR2 (germline): PRHDT, FYEKMQ (reference sequence). The V gene lost 0 bases and the J gene lost 0 bases, with 6 bases spanning the gap. The CDR3 loop spans 15 amino acids. CDR3 nucleotide sequence: TGTGCCAGCAGCTTAGGCGTGGTAGCCAAAAACATTCAGTACTTC. Residues: CASSLGVVAKNIQYF.

The sample holds one count of this clone. The chain recombines TRBV7-2 with TRBJ1-3; unclear D gene. The CDR3 has 16 amino acids. Trimming removed 5 bases from V and 0 bases from J, with 14 bases in between. CDR1 is SGHTA, CDR2 FQGNSA, per germline. This CDR3 reads CASSPLGVFSGNTIYF. CDR3 sequence (DNA): TGTGCCAGCAGCCCCCTCGGGGTTTTCTCTGGAAACACCATATATTTT.

The CDR3 is CASSHETGPGELFF. The CDR3 DNA reads TGCGCCAGCAGCCACGAGACAGGGCCCGGGGAGCTGTTTTTT. The V gene is TRBV5-1, the J gene TRBJ2-2; TRBD1 aligns across 7 bases. With 4 bases clipped from V and 6 bases from J, the junction kept 6 bases outside the gene matches. Germline CDR1 SGHRS, CDR2 YFSETQ. The CDR3 has 14 residues.

The chain couples TRBV6-5 to TRBJ2-5; 10 bases align to TRBD1. The CDR3 consists of 13 residues. Germline assignment: CDR1 MNHEY and CDR2 SVGAGI. The V and J ends lost 6 bases and 5 bases, in that order; junction bases with no gene match: 3. CDR3 sequence reads: CASRKTGGETQYF. Written as DNA, the CDR3 is TGTGCCAGCAGGAAGACAGGGGGCGAGACCCAGTACTTC.

The V and J genes are TRBV7-9 and TRBJ1-5; TRBD1 might be the D (6 bases). V was trimmed by 4 bases and J by 5 bases, leaving 18 bases between them. The CDR3 length is 16 residues. In germline, CDR1 is SEHNR, CDR2 FQNEAQ (reference sequence). DNA of the CDR3: TGTGCCAGCAGCTCGGACAGAGTGAAATCTTATCAGCCCCAGCATTTT. It is translated as CASSSDRVKSYQPQHF.

This chain uses TRBV14 with TRBJ1-1, with 8 bases fitting TRBD1. This CDR3 has 14 residues. Per the germline V gene, CDR1 is SGHDN and CDR2 is FVKESK. Trimming took 5 bases from V and 0 from J; bases not matched to a gene: 2. The CDR3 DNA reads as TGTGCCAGCAGCTACAGGGGGATGAACACTGAAGCTTTCTTT. It specifies CASSYRGMNTEAFF.

The J gene is TRBJ1-2, the V gene TRBV19, with a weak D call TRBD1 (6 bases). This CDR3 region has 13 residues. The V and J ends lost 4 bases and 8 bases respectively, with 14 bases between them. Germline CDR1 and CDR2: LNHDA and SQIVND (reference sequence). CDR3 bases: TGTGCCAGTAGTACGGGACACCGGGACGGCTACACCTTC. Translated, it gives CASSTGHRDGYTF.

This chain connects TRBV19 to TRBJ1-4; D is undetermined. The length of the CDR3 is 17 residues. V was clipped by 2 bases and J by 0 bases, with 13 bases between them. Looked up from germline, CDR1 is LNHDA and CDR2 is SQIVND (reference sequence). CDR3 bases: TGTGCCAGTAGTATATTTTCCGGCGGCGCAACTAATGAAAAACTGTTTTTT. Translation: CASSIFSGGATNEKLFF. Complete variable domain (other parts from reference TRBV19 and TRBJ1-4): DGGITQSPKYLFRKEGQNVTLSCEQNLNHDAMYWYRQDPGQGLRLIYYSQIVNDFQKGDIAEGYSVSREKKESFPLTVTSAQKNPTAFYLCASSIFSGGATNEKLFFGSGTQLSVL.

The rearrangement uses TRBV27 and TRBJ2-3; D is possibly TRBD2 (6 bases). This CDR3 spans 14 amino acids. The germline V gene encodes CDR1 MNHEY and CDR2 SMNVEV (reference sequence). V was clipped by 6 bases and J by 6 bases, with 16 bases between them. DNA of the CDR3: TGTGCCAGCAGCCGACTAGACTCGTCGGATACGCAGTATTTT. Protein product: CASSRLDSSDTQYF.

The rearrangement joins TRBV5-1 to TRBJ2-7; TRBD1 is a possible D gene (6 bases). The CDR3 sequence is 14 residues long. Germline lookup yields CDR1 SGHRS and CDR2 YFSETQ. The germline V and J ends were trimmed by 6 bases and 3 bases, with 16 bases remaining between them. CDR3 loop: CASNPGTGHYEQYF. In DNA form, the CDR3 reads TGCGCCAGCAACCCCGGGACGGGACACTACGAGCAGTACTTC.

This clone showed up just a few times. The chain recombines TRBV19 with TRBJ2-7, with 8 positions matching TRBD2. V gave up 6 bases and J gave up 0 bases; unmatched junction bases: 4. The CDR3 spans 14 residues. CDR1 LNHDA and CDR2 SQIVND come from the germline V gene (reference sequence). CDR3 region: CASSDSGGSYEQYF. The DNA for the CDR3 is TGTGCCAGTAGCGACAGCGGGGGCTCCTACGAGCAGTACTTC.

The rearrangement joins TRBV11-2 to TRBJ2-5; 7 bases are a match to TRBD1. V lost 5 bases, J lost 0 bases, and 6 bases stayed unmatched. Germline loops: CDR1 SGHAT, CDR2 FQNNGV. The length of the CDR3 is 15 residues. DNA of the CDR3: TGTGCCAGCAGCGAGGCAGACAGGGACCAAGAGACCCAGTACTTC. This codes for CASSEADRDQETQYF.

This clone was seen once. The chain links TRBV11-2 to TRBJ1-1; 8 bases fit TRBD1. J lost 1 base, V lost 4 bases, and 8 bases had no gene match. This CDR3 spans 16 amino acids. Germline-derived CDR1 and CDR2 are SGHAT and FQNNGV. The CDR3 DNA is TGTGCCAGCAGCTCACTCTGGACAGGGTGGAACACTGAAGCTTTCTTT. Protein product: CASSSLWTGWNTEAFF.

V is TRBV5-1 and J is TRBJ2-3; 10 bases fit TRBD1. Germline V gene sequence: CDR1 SGHRS, CDR2 YFSETQ. This CDR3 is built from 14 residues. V was clipped by 7 bases and J by 6 bases; unmatched bases: 8. The DNA for the CDR3 is TGCGCCAGCGGACTCGGACAGGGGGTGGATACGCAGTATTTT. As protein: CASGLGQGVDTQYF.

This chain links TRBV7-6 with TRBJ2-7; TRBD1 agrees at 10 bases. The CDR3 contains 15 residues. The V segment lost 5 bases and the J segment 4 bases; nucleotides outside the gene matches: 8. Looked up from germline, CDR1 is SGHVS and CDR2 is FNYEAQ. The CDR3 loop reads CASSKAGTGVYEQYF. CDR3 sequence (DNA): TGTGCCAGCAGCAAGGCCGGGACAGGGGTTTACGAGCAGTACTTC.

The chain couples TRBV18 to TRBJ2-7; D is unclear. The germline V gene has CDR1 KGHSH and CDR2 LQKENI. The CDR3 runs 12 residues. V lost 6 bases and J 2 bases, leaving 8 bases between the germline ends. In DNA form, the CDR3 reads TGTGCCAGCTCCCTAACCCCCTACGAGCAGTACTTC. It translates to CASSLTPYEQYF. Drawing the rest from reference TRBV18 and TRBJ2-7, the complete variable domain is NAGVMQNPRHLVRRRGQEARLRCSPMKGHSHVYWYRQLPEEGLKFMVYLQKENIIDESGMPKERFSAEFPKEGPSILRIQQVVRGDSAAYFCASSLTPYEQYFGPGTRLTVT.

This chain links TRBV5-1 with TRBJ2-1; D remains ambiguous. The germline V gene encodes CDR1 SGHRS and CDR2 YFSETQ. There are 14 residues in the CDR3. The V end was cut by 0 bases, the J end by 6 bases, with 10 bases between. The CDR3 sequence: CASSLEQTSNEQFF. DNA of the CDR3: TGCGCCAGCAGCTTGGAACAAACCTCCAATGAGCAGTTCTTC.

The V gene is TRBV7-9, the J gene TRBJ2-5; TRBD1 aligns across 7 bases. The CDR3 totals 16 residues. In germline, CDR1 is SEHNR, CDR2 FQNEAQ (reference sequence). With 5 bases clipped from V and 4 bases from J, the junction kept 13 bases outside the gene matches. CDR3 in DNA: TGTGCCAGCAGCCCCCGACAGGGTTCGCCGGCAGAGACCCAGTACTTC. As protein: CASSPRQGSPAETQYF.

The chain recombines TRBV28 with TRBJ1-2; D is undetermined. The CDR3 spans 12 residues. Germline CDR1 and CDR2: MDHEN and SYDVKM. Trimming pared 3 bases from V and 7 bases from J, leaving 9 bases between. The CDR3 is CASSFRRAGYTF. The CDR3 coding sequence is TGTGCCAGCAGTTTCCGGCGGGCTGGCTACACCTTC.

J is TRBJ1-5 and V is TRBV10-3; a possible D gene is TRBD1 (6 bases). Germline CDR1 is ENHRY and CDR2 is SYGVKD. V was cut by 8 bases and J by 4 bases, with 15 bases left in between. The CDR3 length is 14 residues. The CDR3 sequence is CAIGGTTGNQPQHF. The CDR3 bases are TGTGCCATCGGAGGGACTACAGGGAATCAGCCCCAGCATTTT.

The chain couples TRBV10-1 to TRBJ1-1, with 9 bases identical to TRBD1. This CDR3 comprises 13 residues. Losses at the gene ends were 6 bases for V and 10 bases for J; bases not matched to a gene: 9. Germline V lookup: CDR1 WNHNN, CDR2 SYGVQD (reference sequence). The CDR3 reads CASRGDRDAGAFF. The DNA of the CDR3 is TGCGCCAGCAGGGGGGACAGGGACGCCGGAGCTTTCTTT.